This TCR beta chain appears in the sequencing data of a study of human T cells and chemical hapten exposure. This clonotype appeared a few times. The CDR3 runs 16 residues. Germline V gives CDR1 MDHEN, CDR2 SYDVKM. V lost 5 bases and J 0 bases, leaving 15 bases between the germline ends. Time point of the sample: patch test 2, 6 weeks after DPC sensitization. Treatment specified: therapeutic diphenylcyclopropenone sensitization with weekly scalp DPC. Each CDR3 protein is one row after TCRdb ran MiXCR on the RACE reads. The sample consists of around 99,000 distinct CDR3 sequences, about 11% of them appearing once.

This receptor was taken from a man aged 35 to 55 with alopecia areata. Some clones in this sample may be carry-over from other donors' samples. The chain joins TRBV28 to TRBJ2-3, with D perhaps matching TRBD1 or TRBD2 (6 bases each). The source material was whole blood, sampled in connection with sensitization to the hapten diphenylcyclopropenone (DPC). The CDR3 sequence is CASSEGGGPSTDTQYF. The CDR3 nucleotides are TGTGCCAGCAGTGAGGGGGGTGGCCCTAGCACAGATACGCAGTATTTT.